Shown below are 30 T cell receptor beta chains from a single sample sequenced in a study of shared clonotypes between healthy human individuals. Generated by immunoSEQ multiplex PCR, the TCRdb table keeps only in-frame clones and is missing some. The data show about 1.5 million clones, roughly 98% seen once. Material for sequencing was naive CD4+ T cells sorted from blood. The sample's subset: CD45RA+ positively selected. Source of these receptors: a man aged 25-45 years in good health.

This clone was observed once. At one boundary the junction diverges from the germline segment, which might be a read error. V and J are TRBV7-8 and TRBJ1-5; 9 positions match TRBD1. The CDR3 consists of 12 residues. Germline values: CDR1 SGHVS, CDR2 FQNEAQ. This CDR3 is CASSPLTGGLYF. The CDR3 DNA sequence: TGTGCCAGCAGCCCTTTGACAGGGGGTTTGTATTTT.

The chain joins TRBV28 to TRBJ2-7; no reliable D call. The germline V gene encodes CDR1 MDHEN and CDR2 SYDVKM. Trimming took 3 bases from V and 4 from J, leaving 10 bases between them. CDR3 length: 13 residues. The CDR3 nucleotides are TGTGCCAGCAGTTTGCAGCGCCCATACGAGCAGTACTTC. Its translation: CASSLQRPYEQYF.

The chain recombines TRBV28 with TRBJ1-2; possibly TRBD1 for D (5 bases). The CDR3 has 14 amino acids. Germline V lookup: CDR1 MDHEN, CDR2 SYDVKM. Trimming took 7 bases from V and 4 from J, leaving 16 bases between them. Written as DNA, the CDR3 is TGTGCCAGCATCTCAGGGACGGGGGTCTATGGCTACACCTTC. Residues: CASISGTGVYGYTF.

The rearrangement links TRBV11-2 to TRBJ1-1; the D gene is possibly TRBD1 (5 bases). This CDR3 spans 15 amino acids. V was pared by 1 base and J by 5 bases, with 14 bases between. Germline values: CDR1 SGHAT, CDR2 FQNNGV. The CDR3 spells CASSLVTLRGTEAFF. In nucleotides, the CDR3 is TGTGCCAGCAGCTTAGTTACACTCCGGGGGACTGAAGCTTTCTTT.

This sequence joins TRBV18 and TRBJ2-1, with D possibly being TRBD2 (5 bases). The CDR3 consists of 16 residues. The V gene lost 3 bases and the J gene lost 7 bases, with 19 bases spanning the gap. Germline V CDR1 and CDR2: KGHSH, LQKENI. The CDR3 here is CASSPDIWSGGNEQFF. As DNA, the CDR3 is TGTGCCAGCTCACCCGACATTTGGAGCGGTGGGAATGAGCAGTTCTTC.

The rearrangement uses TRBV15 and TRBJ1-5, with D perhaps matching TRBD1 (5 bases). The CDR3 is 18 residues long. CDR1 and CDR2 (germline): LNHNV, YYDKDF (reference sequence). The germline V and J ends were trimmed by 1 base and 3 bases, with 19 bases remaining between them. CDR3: CATSRVVGAPPYNQPQHF. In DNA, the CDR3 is TGTGCCACCAGCAGAGTGGTAGGGGCCCCCCCATACAATCAGCCCCAGCATTTT.

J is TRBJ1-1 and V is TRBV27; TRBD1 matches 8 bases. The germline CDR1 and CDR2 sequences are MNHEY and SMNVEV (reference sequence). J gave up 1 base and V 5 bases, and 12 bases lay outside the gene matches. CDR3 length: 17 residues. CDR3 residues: CASSRRTGPPGNTEAFF. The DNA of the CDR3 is TGTGCCAGCAGTCGGCGGACAGGGCCGCCGGGGAACACTGAAGCTTTCTTT.

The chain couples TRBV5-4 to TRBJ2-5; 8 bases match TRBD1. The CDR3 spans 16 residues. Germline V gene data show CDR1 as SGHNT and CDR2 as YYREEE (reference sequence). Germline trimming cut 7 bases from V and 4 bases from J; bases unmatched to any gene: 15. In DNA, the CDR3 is TGTGCCAGCGTGGAAGGAACAGGGGGAGTCGGAGAGACCCAGTACTTC. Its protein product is CASVEGTGGVGETQYF.

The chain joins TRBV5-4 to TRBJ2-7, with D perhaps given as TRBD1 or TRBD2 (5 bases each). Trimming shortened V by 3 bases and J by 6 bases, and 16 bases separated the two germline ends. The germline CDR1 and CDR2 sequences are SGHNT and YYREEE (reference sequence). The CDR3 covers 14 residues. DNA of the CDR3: TGTGCCAGCAGCTCCAATGGGGGTGCGGGCGAGCAGTACTTC. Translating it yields CASSSNGGAGEQYF.

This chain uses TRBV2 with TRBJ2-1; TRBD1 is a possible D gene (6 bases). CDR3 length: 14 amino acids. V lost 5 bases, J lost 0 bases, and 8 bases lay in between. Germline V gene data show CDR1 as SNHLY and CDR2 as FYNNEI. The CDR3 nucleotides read TGTGCCAGCAGTAACAGGGTCTCCTACAATGAGCAGTTCTTC. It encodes CASSNRVSYNEQFF.

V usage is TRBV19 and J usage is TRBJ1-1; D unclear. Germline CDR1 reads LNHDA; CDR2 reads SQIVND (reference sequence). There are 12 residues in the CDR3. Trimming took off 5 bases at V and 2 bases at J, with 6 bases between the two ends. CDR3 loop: CASSFGNTEAFF. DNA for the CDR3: TGTGCCAGTAGTTTCGGTAACACTGAAGCTTTCTTT.

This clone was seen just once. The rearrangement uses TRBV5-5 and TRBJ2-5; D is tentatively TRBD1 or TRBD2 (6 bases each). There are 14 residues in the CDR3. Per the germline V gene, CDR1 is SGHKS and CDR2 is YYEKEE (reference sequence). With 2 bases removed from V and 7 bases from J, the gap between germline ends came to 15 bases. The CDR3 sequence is CASSLGGGPGTQYF. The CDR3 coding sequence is TGTGCCAGCAGCTTAGGGGGAGGCCCGGGGACCCAGTACTTC.

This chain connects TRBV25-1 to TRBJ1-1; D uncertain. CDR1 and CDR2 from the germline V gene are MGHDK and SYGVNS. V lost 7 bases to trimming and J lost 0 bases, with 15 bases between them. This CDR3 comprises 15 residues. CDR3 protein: CASTSPSPMNTEAFF. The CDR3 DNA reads TGTGCCAGCACCTCGCCCAGTCCCATGAACACTGAAGCTTTCTTT.

The CDR3 spells CASSLVQGAGQPQHF. DNA for the CDR3: TGTGCCAGCAGTTTAGTACAGGGGGCGGGCCAGCCCCAGCATTTT. This chain links TRBV27 with TRBJ1-5; 9 bases are shared with TRBD1. This CDR3 is 15 amino acids long. CDR1 and CDR2 (germline): MNHEY, SMNVEV (reference sequence). The ends lost 2 bases at V and 7 bases at J; junction bases unmatched: 6.

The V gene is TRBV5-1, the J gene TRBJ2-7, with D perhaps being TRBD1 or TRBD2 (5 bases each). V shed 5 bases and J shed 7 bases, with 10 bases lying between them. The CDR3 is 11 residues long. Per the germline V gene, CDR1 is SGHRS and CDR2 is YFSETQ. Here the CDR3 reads CASRGVGEQYF. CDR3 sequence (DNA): TGCGCCAGCAGGGGGGTCGGGGAGCAGTACTTC.

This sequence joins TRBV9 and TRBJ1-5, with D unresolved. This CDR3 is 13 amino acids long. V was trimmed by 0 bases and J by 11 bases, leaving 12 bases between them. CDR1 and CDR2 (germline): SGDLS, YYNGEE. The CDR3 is CASSVDPYGAQHF. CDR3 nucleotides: TGTGCCAGCAGCGTAGACCCTTACGGAGCCCAGCATTTT.

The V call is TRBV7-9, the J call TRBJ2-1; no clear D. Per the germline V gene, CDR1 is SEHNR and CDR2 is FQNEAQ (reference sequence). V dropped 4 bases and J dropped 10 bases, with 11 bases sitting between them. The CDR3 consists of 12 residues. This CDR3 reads CASSWGESEQFF. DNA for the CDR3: TGTGCCAGCAGCTGGGGTGAGAGCGAGCAGTTCTTC.

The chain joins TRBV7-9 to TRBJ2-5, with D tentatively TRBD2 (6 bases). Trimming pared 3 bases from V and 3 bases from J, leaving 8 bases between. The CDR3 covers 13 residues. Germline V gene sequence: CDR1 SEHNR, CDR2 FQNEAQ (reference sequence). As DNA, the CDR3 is TGTGCCAGCAGCTTTAGCGGAGAAGAGACCCAGTACTTC. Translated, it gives CASSFSGEETQYF.

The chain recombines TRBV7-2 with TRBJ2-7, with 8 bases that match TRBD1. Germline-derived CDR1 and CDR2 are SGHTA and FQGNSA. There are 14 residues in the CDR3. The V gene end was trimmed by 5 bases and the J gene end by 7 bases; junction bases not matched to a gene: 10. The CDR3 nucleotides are TGTGCCAGCAGCCCCCGACAGGGGCCCCTGGAGCAGTACTTC. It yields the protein CASSPRQGPLEQYF.

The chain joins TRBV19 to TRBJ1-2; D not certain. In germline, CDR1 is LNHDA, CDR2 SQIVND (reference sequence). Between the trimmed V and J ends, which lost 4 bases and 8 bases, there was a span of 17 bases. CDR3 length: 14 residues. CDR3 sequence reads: CASSTVRYLDGYTF. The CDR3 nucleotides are TGTGCCAGTAGTACTGTCAGGTACCTAGACGGCTACACCTTC.

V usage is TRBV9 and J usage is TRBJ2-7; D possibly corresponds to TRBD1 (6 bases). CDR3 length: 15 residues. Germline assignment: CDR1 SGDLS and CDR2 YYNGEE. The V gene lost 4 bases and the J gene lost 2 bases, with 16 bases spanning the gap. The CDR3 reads CASSPLGTGTYEQYF. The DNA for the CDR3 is TGTGCCAGCAGCCCACTTGGAACAGGGACCTACGAGCAGTACTTC.

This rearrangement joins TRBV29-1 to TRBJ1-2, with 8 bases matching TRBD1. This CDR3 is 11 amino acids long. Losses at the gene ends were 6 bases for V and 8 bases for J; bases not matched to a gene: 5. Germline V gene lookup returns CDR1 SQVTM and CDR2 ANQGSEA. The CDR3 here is CSVPQGEGYTF. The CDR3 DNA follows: TGCAGCGTACCACAGGGGGAAGGCTACACCTTC.

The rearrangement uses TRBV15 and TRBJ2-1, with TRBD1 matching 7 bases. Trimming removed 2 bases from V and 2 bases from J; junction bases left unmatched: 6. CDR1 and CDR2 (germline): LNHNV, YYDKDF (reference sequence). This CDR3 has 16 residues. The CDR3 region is CATSRRRDRAYNEQFF. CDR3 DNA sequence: TGTGCCACCAGCAGAAGGCGAGACAGGGCCTACAATGAGCAGTTCTTC.

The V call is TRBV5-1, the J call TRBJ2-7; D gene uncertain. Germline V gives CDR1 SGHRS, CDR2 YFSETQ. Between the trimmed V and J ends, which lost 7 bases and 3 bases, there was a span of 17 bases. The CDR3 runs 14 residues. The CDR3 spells CASHSSSRSYEQYF. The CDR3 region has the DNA TGCGCCAGCCACTCCTCCAGCAGGAGCTACGAGCAGTACTTC.

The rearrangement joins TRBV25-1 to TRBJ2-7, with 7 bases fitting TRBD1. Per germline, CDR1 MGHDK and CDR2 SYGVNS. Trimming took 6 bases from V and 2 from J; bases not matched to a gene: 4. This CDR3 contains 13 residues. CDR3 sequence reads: CASSKTGTYEQYF. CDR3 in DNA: TGTGCCAGCAGCAAGACAGGGACCTACGAGCAGTACTTC.

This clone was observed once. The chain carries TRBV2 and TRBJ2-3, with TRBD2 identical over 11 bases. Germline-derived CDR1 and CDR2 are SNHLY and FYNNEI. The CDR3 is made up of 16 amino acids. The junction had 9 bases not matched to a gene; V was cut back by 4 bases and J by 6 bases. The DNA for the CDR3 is TGTGCCAGCAGTGTGGTAGCGGGAGGGCCCGGGGATACGCAGTATTTT. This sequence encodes CASSVVAGGPGDTQYF.

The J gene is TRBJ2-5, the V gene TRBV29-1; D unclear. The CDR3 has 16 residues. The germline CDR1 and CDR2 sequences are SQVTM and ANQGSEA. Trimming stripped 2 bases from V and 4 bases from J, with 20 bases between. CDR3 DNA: TGCAGCGTTGAAAGGTACCCCCCCCAGGTCCGAGAGACCCAGTACTTC. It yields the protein CSVERYPPQVRETQYF.

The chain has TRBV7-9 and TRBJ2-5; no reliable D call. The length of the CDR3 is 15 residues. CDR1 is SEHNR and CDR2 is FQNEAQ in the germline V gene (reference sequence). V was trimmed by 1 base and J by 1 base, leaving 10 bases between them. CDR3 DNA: TGTGCCAGCAGCTTAGGACGGCGCGTCCAAGAGACCCAGTACTTC. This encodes CASSLGRRVQETQYF.

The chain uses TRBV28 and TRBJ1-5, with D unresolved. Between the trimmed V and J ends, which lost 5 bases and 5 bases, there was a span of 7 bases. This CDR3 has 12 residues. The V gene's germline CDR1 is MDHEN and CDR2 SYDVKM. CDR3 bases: TGTGCCAGCAGTCAGTGGGATCAGCCCCAGCATTTT. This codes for CASSQWDQPQHF.

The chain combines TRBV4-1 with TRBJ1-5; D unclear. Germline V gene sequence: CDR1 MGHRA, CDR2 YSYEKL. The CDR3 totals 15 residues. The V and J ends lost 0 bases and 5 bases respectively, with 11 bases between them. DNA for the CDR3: TGCGCCAGCAGCCAAGAGGGAACAGTCTATCAGCCCCAGCATTTT. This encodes CASSQEGTVYQPQHF.